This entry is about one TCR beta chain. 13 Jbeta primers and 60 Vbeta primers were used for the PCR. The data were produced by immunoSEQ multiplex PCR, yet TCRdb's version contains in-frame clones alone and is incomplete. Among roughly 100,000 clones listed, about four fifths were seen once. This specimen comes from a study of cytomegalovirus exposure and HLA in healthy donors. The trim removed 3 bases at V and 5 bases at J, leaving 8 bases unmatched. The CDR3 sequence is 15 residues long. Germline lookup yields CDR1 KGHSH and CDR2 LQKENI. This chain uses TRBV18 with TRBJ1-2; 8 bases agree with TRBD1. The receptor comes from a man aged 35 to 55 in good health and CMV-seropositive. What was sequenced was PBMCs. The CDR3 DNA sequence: TGTGCCAGCTCACCCGGGACAGGTCTCGGGTATGGCTACACCTTC. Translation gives CASSPGTGLGYGYTF.